The T cell receptor beta chain under discussion was sequenced for a study of shared clonotypes between healthy human individuals. The CDR3 consists of 15 residues. V shed 2 bases and J shed 5 bases, with 15 bases lying between them. Germline CDR1 MNHEY, CDR2 SVGAGI. The protocol was immunoSEQ multiplex PCR, while the TCRdb copy is restricted to in-frame clones and leaves out a portion. Of more than 2,000,000 clones in the sample, just over 90% were seen once. The origin of this receptor is a man aged 18 to 29 in good health. The chain couples TRBV6-5 to TRBJ1-1, with D tentatively TRBD1 (5 bases). The sequencing sample was made of naive CD4+ T cells sorted from blood. Subset specified: CD45RA+ positively selected. The CDR3 nucleotides are TGTGCCAGCAGTTACCCCGGGACGAGTATTACTGAAGCTTTCTTT. Its protein is CASSYPGTSITEAFF.